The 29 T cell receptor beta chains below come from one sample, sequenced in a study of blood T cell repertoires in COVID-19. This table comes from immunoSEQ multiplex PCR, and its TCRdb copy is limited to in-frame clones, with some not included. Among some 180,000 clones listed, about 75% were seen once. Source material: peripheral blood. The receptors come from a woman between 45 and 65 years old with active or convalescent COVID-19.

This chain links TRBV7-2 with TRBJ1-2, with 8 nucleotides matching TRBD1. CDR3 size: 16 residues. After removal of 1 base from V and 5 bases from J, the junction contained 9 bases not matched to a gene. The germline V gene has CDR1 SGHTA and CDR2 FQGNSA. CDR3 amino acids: CASSLGGQGMIYGYTF. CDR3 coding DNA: TGTGCCAGCAGCTTAGGAGGACAGGGAATGATATATGGCTACACCTTC. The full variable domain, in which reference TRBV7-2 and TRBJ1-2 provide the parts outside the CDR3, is GAGVSQSPSNKVTEKGKDVELRCDPISGHTALYWYRQSLGQGLEFLIYFQGNSAPDKSGLPSDRFSAERTGGSVSTLTIQRTQQEDSAVYLCASSLGGQGMIYGYTFGSGTRLTVV.

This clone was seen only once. CDR3: CASSPGLGVGEQFF. The CDR3 coding sequence is TGCGCCAGCAGCCCGGGACTAGGGGTGGGTGAGCAGTTCTTC. The chain employs TRBV4-3 and TRBJ2-1; 8 bases align to TRBD2. The CDR3 has 14 residues. J lost 9 bases, V lost 4 bases, and 8 bases had no gene match. CDR1 and CDR2 (germline): LGHNA, YSLEER.

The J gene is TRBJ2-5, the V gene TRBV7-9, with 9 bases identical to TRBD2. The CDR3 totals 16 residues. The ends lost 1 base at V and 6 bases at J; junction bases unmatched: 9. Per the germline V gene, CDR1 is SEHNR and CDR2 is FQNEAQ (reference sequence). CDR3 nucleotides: TGTGCCAGCAGCTTAGTAGCTAGCGGGGTGCCACAGACCCAGTACTTC. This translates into CASSLVASGVPQTQYF. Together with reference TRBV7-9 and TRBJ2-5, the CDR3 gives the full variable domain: DTGVSQNPRHKITKRGQNVTFRCDPISEHNRLYWYRQTLGQGPEFLTYFQNEAQLEKSRLLSDRFSAERPKGSFSTLEIQRTEQGDSAMYLCASSLVASGVPQTQYFGPGTRLLVL.

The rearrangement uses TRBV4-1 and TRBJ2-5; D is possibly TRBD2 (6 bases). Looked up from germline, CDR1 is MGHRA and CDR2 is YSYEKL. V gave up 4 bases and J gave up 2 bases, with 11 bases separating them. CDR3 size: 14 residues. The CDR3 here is CASSLSGEQETQYF. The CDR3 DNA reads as TGCGCCAGCAGCCTTAGCGGCGAGCAAGAGACCCAGTACTTC.

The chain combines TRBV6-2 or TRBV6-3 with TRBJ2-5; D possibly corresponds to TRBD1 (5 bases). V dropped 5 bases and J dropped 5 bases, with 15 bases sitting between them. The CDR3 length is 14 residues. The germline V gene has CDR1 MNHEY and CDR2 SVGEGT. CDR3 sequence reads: CASSILSAGETQYF. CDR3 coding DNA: TGTGCCAGCAGTATACTATCAGCAGGGGAGACCCAGTACTTC.

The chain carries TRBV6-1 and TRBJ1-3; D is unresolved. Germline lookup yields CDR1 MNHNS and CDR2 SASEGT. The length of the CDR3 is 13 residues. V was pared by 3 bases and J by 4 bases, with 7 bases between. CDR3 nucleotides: TGTGCCAGCAGTGAGAGGGAAGGAAACACCATATATTTT. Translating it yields CASSEREGNTIYF.

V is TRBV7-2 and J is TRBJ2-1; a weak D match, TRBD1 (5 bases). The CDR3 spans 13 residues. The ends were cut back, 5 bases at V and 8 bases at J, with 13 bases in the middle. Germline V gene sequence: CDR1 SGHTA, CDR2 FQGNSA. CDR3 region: CASSPQQGYEQFF. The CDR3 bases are TGTGCCAGCAGCCCACAGCAGGGCTATGAGCAGTTCTTC.

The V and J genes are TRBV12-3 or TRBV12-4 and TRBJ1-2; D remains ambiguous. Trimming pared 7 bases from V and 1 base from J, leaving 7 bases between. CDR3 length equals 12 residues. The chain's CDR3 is CASKNSNYGYTF. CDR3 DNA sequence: TGTGCCAGCAAGAACAGTAACTATGGCTACACCTTC.

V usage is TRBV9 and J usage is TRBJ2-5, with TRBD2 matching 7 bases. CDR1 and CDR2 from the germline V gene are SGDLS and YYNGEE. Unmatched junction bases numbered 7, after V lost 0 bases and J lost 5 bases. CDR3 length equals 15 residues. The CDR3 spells CASSVGASGSETQYF. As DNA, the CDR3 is TGTGCCAGCAGCGTAGGGGCTAGCGGTAGTGAGACCCAGTACTTC.

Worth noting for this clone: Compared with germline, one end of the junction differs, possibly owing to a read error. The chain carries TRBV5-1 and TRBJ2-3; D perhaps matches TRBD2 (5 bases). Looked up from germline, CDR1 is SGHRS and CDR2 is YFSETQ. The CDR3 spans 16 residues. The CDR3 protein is CASSFRWGVNTNTQYF. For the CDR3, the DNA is TGCGCCAGCAGCTTTCGTTGGGGAGTGAACACAAATACGCAGTATTTT. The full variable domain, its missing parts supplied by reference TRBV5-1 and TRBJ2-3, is KAGVTQTPRYLIKTRGQQVTLSCSPISGHRSVSWYQQTPGQGLQFLFEYFSETQRNKGNFPGRFSGRQFSNSRSEMNVSTLELGDSALYLCASSFRWGVNTNTQYFGPGTRLTVL.

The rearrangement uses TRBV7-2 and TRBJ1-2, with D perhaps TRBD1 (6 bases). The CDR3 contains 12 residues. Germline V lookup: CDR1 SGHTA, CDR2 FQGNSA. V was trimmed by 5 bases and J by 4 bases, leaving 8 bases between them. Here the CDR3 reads CASSGDIYGYTF. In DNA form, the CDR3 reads TGTGCCAGCAGCGGGGACATCTATGGCTACACCTTC.

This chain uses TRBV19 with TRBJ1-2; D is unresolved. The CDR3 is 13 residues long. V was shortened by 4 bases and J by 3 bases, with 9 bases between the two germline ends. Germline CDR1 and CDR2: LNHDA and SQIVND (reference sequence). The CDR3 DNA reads TGTGCCAGTAGTAATCGGGGTGACTATGGCTACACCTTC. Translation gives CASSNRGDYGYTF. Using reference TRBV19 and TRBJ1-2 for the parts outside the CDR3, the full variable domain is DGGITQSPKYLFRKEGQNVTLSCEQNLNHDAMYWYRQDPGQGLRLIYYSQIVNDFQKGDIAEGYSVSREKKESFPLTVTSAQKNPTAFYLCASSNRGDYGYTFGSGTRLTVV.

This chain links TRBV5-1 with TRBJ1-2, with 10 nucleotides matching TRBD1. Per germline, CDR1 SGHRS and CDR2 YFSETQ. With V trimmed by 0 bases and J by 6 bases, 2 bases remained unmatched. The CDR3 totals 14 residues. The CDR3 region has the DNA TGCGCCAGCAGCTTGGGACAGGGGGCGGATGGCTACACCTTC. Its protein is CASSLGQGADGYTF. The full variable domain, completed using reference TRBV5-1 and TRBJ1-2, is KAGVTQTPRYLIKTRGQQVTLSCSPISGHRSVSWYQQTPGQGLQFLFEYFSETQRNKGNFPGRFSGRQFSNSRSEMNVSTLELGDSALYLCASSLGQGADGYTFGSGTRLTVV.

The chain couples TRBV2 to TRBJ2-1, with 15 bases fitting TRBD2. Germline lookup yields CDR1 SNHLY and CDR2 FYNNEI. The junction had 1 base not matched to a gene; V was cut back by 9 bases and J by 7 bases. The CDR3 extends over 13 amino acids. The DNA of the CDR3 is TGTGCCAGTGGACTAGCGGGGGGGAATGAGCAGTTCTTC. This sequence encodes CASGLAGGNEQFF.

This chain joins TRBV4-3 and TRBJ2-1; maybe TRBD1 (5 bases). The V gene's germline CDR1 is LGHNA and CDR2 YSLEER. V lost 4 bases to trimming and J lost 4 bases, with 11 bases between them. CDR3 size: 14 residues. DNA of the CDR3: TGCGCCAGCAGCCTCACTGACAGTTACAATGAGCAGTTCTTC. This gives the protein CASSLTDSYNEQFF.

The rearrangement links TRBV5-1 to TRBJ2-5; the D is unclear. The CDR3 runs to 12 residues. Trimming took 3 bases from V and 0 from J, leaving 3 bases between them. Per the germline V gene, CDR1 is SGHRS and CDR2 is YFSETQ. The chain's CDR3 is CASSYNQETQYF. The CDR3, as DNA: TGCGCCAGCAGCTACAACCAAGAGACCCAGTACTTC.

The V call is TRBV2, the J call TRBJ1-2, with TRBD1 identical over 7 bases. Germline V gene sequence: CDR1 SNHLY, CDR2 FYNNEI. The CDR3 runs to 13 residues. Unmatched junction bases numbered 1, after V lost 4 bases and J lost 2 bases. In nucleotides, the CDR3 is TGTGCCAGCAGTGGACAGGGAAACTATGGCTACACCTTC. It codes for CASSGQGNYGYTF. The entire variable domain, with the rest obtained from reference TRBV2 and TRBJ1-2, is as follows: EPEVTQTPSHQVTQMGQEVILRCVPISNHLYFYWYRQILGQKVEFLVSFYNNEISEKSEIFDDQFSVERPDGSNFTLKIRSTKLEDSAMYFCASSGQGNYGYTFGSGTRLTVV.

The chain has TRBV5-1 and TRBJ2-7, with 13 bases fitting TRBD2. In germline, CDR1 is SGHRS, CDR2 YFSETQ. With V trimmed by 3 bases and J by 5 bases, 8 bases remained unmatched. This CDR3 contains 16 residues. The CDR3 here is CASSWRTSGGGDEQYF. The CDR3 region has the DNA TGCGCCAGCAGCTGGAGGACTAGCGGGGGAGGAGACGAGCAGTACTTC.

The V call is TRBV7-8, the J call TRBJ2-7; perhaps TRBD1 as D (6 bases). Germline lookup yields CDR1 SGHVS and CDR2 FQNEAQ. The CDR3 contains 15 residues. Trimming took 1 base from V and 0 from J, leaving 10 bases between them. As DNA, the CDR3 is TGTGCCAGCAGCTTAGGACGGGACACCTCCTACGAGCAGTACTTC. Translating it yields CASSLGRDTSYEQYF.

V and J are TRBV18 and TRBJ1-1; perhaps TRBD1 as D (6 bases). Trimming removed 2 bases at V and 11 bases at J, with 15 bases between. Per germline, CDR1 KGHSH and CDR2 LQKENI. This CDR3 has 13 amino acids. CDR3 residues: CASSPKERGQAFF. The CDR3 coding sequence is TGTGCCAGCTCACCAAAGGAGCGGGGGCAGGCTTTCTTT.

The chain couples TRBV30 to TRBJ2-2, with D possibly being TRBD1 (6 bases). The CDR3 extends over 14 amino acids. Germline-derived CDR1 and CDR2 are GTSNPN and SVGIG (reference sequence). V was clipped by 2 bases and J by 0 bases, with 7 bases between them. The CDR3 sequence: CAWSRTANTGELFF. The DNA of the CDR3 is TGTGCCTGGAGTCGGACAGCGAACACCGGGGAGCTGTTTTTT. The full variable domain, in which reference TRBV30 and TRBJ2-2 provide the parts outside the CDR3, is SQTIHQWPATLVQPVGSPLSLECTVEGTSNPNLYWYRQAAGRGLQLLFYSVGIGQISSEVPQNLSASRPQDRQFILSSKKLLLSDSGFYLCAWSRTANTGELFFGEGSRLTVL.

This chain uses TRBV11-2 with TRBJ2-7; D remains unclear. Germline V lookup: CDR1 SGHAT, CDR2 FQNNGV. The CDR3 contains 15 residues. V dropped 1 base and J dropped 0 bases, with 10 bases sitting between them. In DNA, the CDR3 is TGTGCCAGCAGCTTAGCGGCGGCACCCTCCTACGAGCAGTACTTC. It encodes CASSLAAAPSYEQYF.

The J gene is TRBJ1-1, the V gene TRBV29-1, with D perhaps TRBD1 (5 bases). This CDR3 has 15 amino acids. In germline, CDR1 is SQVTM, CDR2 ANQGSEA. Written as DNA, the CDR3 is TGCAGTTCTGCGAGCGGGGGAGGCATGAACACTGAAGCTTTCTTT. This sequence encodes CSSASGGGMNTEAFF.

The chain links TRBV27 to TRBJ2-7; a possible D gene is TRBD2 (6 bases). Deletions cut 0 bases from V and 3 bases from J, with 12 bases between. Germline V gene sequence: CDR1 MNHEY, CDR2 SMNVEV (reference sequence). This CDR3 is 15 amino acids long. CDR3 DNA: TGTGCCAGCAGTTTATCACCAGGAGGGGACTACGAGCAGTACTTC. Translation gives CASSLSPGGDYEQYF.

The CDR3 loop reads CASSPGGTGANYGYTF. The CDR3 nucleotides read TGTGCCAGTAGTCCCGGGGGGACAGGGGCTAACTATGGCTACACCTTC. The rearrangement uses TRBV19 and TRBJ1-2; TRBD1 aligns across 10 bases. Trimming at V came to 5 bases and at J to 0 bases, leaving 6 bases not matched to a gene. Germline assignment: CDR1 LNHDA and CDR2 SQIVND (reference sequence). The CDR3 length is 16 residues.

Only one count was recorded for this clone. CDR3 amino acids: CSASGASGFTDTQYF. CDR3 nucleotides: TGCAGTGCTAGTGGCGCTAGCGGCTTCACAGATACGCAGTATTTT. V usage is TRBV20-1 and J usage is TRBJ2-3, with TRBD2 identical over 7 bases. Looked up from germline, CDR1 is DFQATT and CDR2 is SNEGSKA (reference sequence). The CDR3 has 15 residues. V was clipped by 3 bases and J by 2 bases; unmatched bases: 8.

The CDR3 DNA follows: TGTGCCAGCAGTCCCGCTTCCGCGGGGGGCTTCCAAGAGACCCAGTACTTC. Translating gives CASSPASAGGFQETQYF. This chain connects TRBV6-2 or TRBV6-3 to TRBJ2-5, with 8 bases lining up with TRBD2. This CDR3 has 17 residues. V lost 5 bases to trimming and J lost 1 base; unmatched junction nucleotides: 12. Germline assignment: CDR1 MNHEY and CDR2 SVGEGT.

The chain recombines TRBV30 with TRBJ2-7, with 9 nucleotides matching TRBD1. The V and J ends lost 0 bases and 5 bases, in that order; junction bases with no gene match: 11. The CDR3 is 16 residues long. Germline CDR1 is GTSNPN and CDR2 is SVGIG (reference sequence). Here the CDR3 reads CAWSVPGTGIPNEQYF. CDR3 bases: TGTGCCTGGAGTGTACCGGGGACAGGGATTCCCAACGAGCAGTACTTC.

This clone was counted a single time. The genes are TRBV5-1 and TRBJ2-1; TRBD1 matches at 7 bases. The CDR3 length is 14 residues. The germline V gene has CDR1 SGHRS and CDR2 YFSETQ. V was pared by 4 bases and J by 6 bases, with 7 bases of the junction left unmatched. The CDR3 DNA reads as TGCGCCAGCAGCCCGGGACAGAGCACCAATGAGCAGTTCTTC. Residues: CASSPGQSTNEQFF.